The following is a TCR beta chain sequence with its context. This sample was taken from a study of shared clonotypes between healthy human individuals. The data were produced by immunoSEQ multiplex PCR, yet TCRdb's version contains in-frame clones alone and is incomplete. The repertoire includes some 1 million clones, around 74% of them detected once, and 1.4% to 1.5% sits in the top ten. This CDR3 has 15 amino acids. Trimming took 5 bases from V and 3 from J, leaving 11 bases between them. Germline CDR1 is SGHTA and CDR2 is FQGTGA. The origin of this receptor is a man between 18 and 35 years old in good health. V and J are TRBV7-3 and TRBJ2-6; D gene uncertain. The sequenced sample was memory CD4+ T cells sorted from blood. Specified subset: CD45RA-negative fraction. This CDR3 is CASSPGGVGANVLTF. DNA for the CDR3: TGTGCCAGCAGCCCGGGTGGGGTTGGGGCCAACGTCCTGACTTTC.